The clone carrying this TCR beta chain has ten or more counts. Its antigen is undetermined. These data are taken from a study of blood T cells in healthy people across ages. Study-level points and caveats: It was the long-lived donors that had more naive CD4+ cells and higher diversity than aged donors.

It was with a sample-barcoded 5' primer and a J-beta primer mix that a second PCR of roughly 7 to 12 cycles was run. Samples each returned at least 3 million CDR3-containing paired-end reads. TCRdb passed the 5' RACE reads through MiXCR, listing each CDR3 protein once. The table shows about 620,000 distinct CDR3 sequences, with 45% to 60% occurring only once. The sequenced sample consisted of blood. The TCR comes from an elderly woman in good health.

CDR3 amino acids: CASSARDRGTEQFF. CDR3 bases: TGTGCCAGCAGCGCCCGGGACAGGGGAACTGAGCAGTTCTTC. The V call is TRBV3-1, the J call TRBJ2-1, with 10 bases aligning to TRBD1. Trimming cost V 5 bases and J 9 bases; bases outside gene matches: 7. Germline CDR1 and CDR2: LGHDT and YNNKEL (reference sequence). The CDR3 length is 14 residues.